These 5 T cell receptor beta chains came from one sample sequenced in a study of metastatic and nonmetastatic thyroid tumors. TCRdb re-clonotyped the PCR reads via MiXCR. The top ten hold roughly 15% of the sample, which has some 40,000 clones, about 24% seen once. Nobody among the patients had been given any treatment before thyroid surgery. Source material: tumor tissue. All receptors derive from a female donor with papillary thyroid cancer or a benign thyroid nodule (not recorded which). Some clones in this sample may be carry-over from other donors' samples.

This clone showed up just a few times. At one end, the junction sequence differs from germline, possibly due to a read error. This sequence joins TRBV7-2 and TRBJ1-1; D possibly corresponds to TRBD1 (6 bases). The germline V gene encodes CDR1 SGHTA and CDR2 FQGNSA. This CDR3 contains 16 residues. As DNA, the CDR3 is TGTGCCAGCAACTTAGCGCCCGTCAGGGGTAACACTGAAGCTTTCTTT. Protein sequence: CASNLAPVRGNTEAFF.

There are many counts of this clone. The chain is built from TRBV20-1 and TRBJ2-1; TRBD2 matches at 8 bases. V was clipped by 1 base and J by 7 bases; unmatched bases: 12. The CDR3 extends over 16 amino acids. Germline assignment: CDR1 DFQATT and CDR2 SNEGSKA (reference sequence). The CDR3 DNA reads TGCAGTGCTAGAGTCCTAGCGGGCTCCCTGCGGAATGAGCAGTTCTTC. It is translated as CSARVLAGSLRNEQFF.

The DNA of the CDR3 is TGTGCCAGCAGTTTACGACCGGGACTAGCGGGTCTTAGCTCCTACGAGCAGTACTTC. Protein product: CASSLRPGLAGLSSYEQYF. The V call is TRBV28, the J call TRBJ2-7; 12 positions agree with TRBD2. Germline values: CDR1 MDHEN, CDR2 SYDVKM. There are 19 residues in the CDR3. V shed 2 bases, J shed 0 bases, and the junction held 11 bases outside the gene matches.

This chain connects TRBV20-1 to TRBJ1-1; D not certain. V lost 5 bases to trimming and J lost 3 bases, with 16 bases between them. The CDR3 has 14 amino acids. Germline V gives CDR1 DFQATT, CDR2 SNEGSKA (reference sequence). CDR3 DNA: TGCAGTGCTCAGAGGTCCGGGTTAGACACTGAAGCTTTCTTT. Translated: CSAQRSGLDTEAFF.

This clone rates as medium-sized (0.01 to 0.1%). This chain joins TRBV28 and TRBJ1-2; D call uncertain. In germline, CDR1 is MDHEN, CDR2 SYDVKM. The CDR3 spans 12 residues. V lost 3 bases and J 5 bases, leaving 7 bases between the germline ends. DNA for the CDR3: TGTGCCAGCAGTTTCCAAAAATATGGCTACACCTTC. This codes for CASSFQKYGYTF.